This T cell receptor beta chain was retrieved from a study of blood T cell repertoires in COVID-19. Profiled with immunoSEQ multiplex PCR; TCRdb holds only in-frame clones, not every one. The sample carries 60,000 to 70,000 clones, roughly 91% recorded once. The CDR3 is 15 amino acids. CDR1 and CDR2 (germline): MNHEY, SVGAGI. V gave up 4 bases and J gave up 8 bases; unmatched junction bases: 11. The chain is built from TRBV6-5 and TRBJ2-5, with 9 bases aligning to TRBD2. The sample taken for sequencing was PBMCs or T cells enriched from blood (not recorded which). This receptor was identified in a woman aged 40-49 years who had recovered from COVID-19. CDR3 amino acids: CASSSMRGGGLTQYF. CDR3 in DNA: TGTGCCAGCAGTTCCATGCGGGGGGGCGGTCTAACCCAGTACTTC.